This T cell receptor (beta chain) is from a study of glioma-infiltrating T cells. Broader study findings: Gliomas, especially low-grade, showed above-expected tissue-blood divergence; non-neoplastic patients showed below. Tissue and blood shared very few CDR3 sequences.

Per germline, CDR1 DFQATT and CDR2 SNEGSKA (reference sequence). CDR3 size: 14 residues. TCR alpha and beta CDR3 regions were amplified from RNA using iRepertoire nested multiplex PCR. Input was roughly 95-450 ng of tissue mRNA or PBMC total RNA. A single record per CDR3 protein comes from TCRdb applying MiXCR to the multiplex PCR reads. The sample has about 180,000 distinct CDR3 sequences; under 55% are singletons. About this clonotype itself: Its antigen is as yet unknown. This may arise from a read error, as a much more abundant clone is one base away.

This TCR derives from a human donor with low-grade glioma or glioblastoma, undergoing nonglioma brain surgery, or in good health (not recorded which). The V and J genes are TRBV20-1 and TRBJ2-5; possibly TRBD1 for D (6 bases). Sequencing was carried out using glioma tissue, nonneoplastic brain tissue, or PBMCs (not recorded which). CDR3 bases: TGCAGAGCTAGGGACACCGACTGGCGAGAGACCCAGTACTTC. Protein: CRARDTDWRETQYF.